What follows is one T cell receptor beta chain and its context. The V gene lost 1 base and the J gene lost 8 bases, with 17 bases spanning the gap. CDR1 is LNHDA, CDR2 SQIVND, per germline (reference sequence). CDR3 length: 15 residues. The repertoire was sequenced with immunoSEQ multiplex PCR; TCRdb's copy has only in-frame clones and lacks some. The sample has some 760,000 clones; roughly 85% are singletons. The data derive from a study of shared T cell receptors in the human thymus. The data were also submitted as part of a second study, on human thymus T cells. That source adds: Corrective cardiac surgery supplied the resected thymus tissue. Highly overlapping thymic repertoires in unrelated individuals were reported by related research.

The V call is TRBV19, the J call TRBJ1-2; possible D gene TRBD1, 5 bases. Sequenced input: thymocytes. This TCR was recovered from a girl less than two years old with a congenital heart defect. The CDR3 sequence is CASSIVPAGTRGYTF. The CDR3 DNA follows: TGTGCCAGTAGTATAGTACCTGCGGGGACTCGGGGCTACACCTTC.